What follows describes a single TCR beta chain. The V end was cut by 4 bases, the J end by 3 bases, with 8 bases between. The CDR3 has 12 amino acids. Germline lookup yields CDR1 SGHDT and CDR2 YYEEEE. The entry originates in a study of blood T cell repertoires in COVID-19. Study background: Nucleic acid was either cDNA or gDNA, and it came from T cells, B-cell-depleted T cells, or PBMCs.

Profiled with immunoSEQ multiplex PCR; TCRdb holds only in-frame clones, not every one. The table includes some 83,000 clones, 88% detected once. The TCR originated in a man between 60 and 75 years old with acute or convalescent COVID-19. The specimen was peripheral blood. This chain uses TRBV5-6 with TRBJ2-7; perhaps TRBD2 as D (6 bases). CDR3 in DNA: TGTGCCAGCAGCGCCGGGAGCTACGAGCAGTACTTC. This translates into CASSAGSYEQYF. The complete variable domain, with remaining parts taken from reference TRBV5-6 and TRBJ2-7, reads DAGVTQSPTHLIKTRGQQVTLRCSPKSGHDTVSWYQQALGQGPQFIFQYYEEEERQRGNFPDRFSGHQFPNYSSELNVNALLLGDSALYLCASSAGSYEQYFGPGTRLTVT.